The entry below gives a single TCR beta chain sequence along with its context. Its cognate antigen is unknown. The sample is drawn from a study of Graves' ophthalmopathy and Graves' hyperthyroidism. Trimming cost V 5 bases and J 7 bases; bases outside gene matches: 16. The CDR3 has 17 residues. The V gene's germline CDR1 is SGHTA and CDR2 FQGNSA. Patients were diagnosed from clinical symptoms, serum thyroxine, TRAb, thyroid ultrasound and orbital computed tomography. TCR beta CDR3 amplification used RNA transcripts. RT-PCR with HTBI primers came first, then second-round multiplex PCR. TCRdb itself ran the multiplex PCR reads through MiXCR, one entry per CDR3 protein. The sample shows about 1.1 million distinct CDR3 sequences, 36% of them seen only once. Study-level points and caveats: Progression of ophthalmopathy was predicted by the model with about 68% sensitivity and around 72% specificity. Blood also carried most expanded thyroid clonotypes exceeding 0.001 frequency.

Material: peripheral blood or thyroid tissue (not recorded which). The chain uses TRBV7-2 and TRBJ1-1; 10 bases align to TRBD1. This clonotype was sampled from an adult man with Graves' hyperthyroidism. The CDR3 nucleotides read TGTGCCAGCAGCAACCGTCGACAGGGGGCCTCTAATGATGAAGCTTTCTTT. It codes for CASSNRRQGASNDEAFF.